This T cell receptor (beta chain) was captured by sequencing in a study of human T cells and chemical hapten exposure. MiXCR, run by TCRdb on the RACE reads, gives a single entry per CDR3 protein. The sample lists under 150,000 distinct CDR3 sequences, around an eighth occurring once. This sample's time point: patch test 1, 2 weeks after DPC sensitization. As to treatment: therapeutic diphenylcyclopropenone sensitization with weekly scalp DPC. Specimen: whole blood, collected in connection with sensitization to the hapten diphenylcyclopropenone (DPC). The receptor comes from a woman in her 50s with alopecia areata. Some clones in this sample may be carry-over from other donors' samples.

For the CDR3, the DNA is TGCGCCAGCAGCTTGGACAGATATGGCTACACCTTC. This sequence encodes CASSLDRYGYTF. The genes are TRBV5-1 and TRBJ1-2; D unclear. This CDR3 has 12 amino acids. The ends were cut back, 0 bases at V and 5 bases at J, with 5 bases in the middle. Germline CDR1 and CDR2: SGHRS and YFSETQ.